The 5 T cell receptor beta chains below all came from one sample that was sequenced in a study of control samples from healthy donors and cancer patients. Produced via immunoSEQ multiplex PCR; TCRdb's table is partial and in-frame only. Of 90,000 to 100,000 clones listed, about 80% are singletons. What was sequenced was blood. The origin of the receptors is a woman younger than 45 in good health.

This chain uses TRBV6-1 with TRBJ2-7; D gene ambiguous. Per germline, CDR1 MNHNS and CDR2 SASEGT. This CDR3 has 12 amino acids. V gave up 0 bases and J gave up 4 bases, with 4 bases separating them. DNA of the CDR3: TGTGCCAGCAGTGAAGCGGGGTACGAGCAGTACTTC. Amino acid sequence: CASSEAGYEQYF.

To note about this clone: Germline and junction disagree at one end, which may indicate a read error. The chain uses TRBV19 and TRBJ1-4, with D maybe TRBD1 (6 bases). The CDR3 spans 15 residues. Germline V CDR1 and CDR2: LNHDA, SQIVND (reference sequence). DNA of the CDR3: TGTGCCGGGAAGGGGGAGAGGGGAAAAACTGTTTTTGGCCCTTTT. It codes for CAGKGERGKTVFGPF.

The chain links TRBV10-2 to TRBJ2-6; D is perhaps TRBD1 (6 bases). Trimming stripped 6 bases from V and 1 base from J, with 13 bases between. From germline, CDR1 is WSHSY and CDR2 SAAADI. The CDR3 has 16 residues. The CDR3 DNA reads TGCGCCAGCAGAGCCGAGGGGGTGTCTGGGGCCAACGTCCTGACTTTC. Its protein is CASRAEGVSGANVLTF.

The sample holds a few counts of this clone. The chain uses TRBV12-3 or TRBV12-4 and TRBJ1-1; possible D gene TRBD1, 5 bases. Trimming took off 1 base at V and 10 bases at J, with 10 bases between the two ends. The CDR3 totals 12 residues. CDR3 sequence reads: CASSLVGRTAFF. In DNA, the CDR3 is TGTGCCAGCAGTTTAGTGGGGCGGACAGCTTTCTTT.

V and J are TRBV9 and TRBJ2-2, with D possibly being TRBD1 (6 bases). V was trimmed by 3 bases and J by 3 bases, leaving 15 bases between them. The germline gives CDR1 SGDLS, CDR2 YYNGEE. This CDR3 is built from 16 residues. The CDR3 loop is CASSAAQGAYTGELFF. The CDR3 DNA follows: TGTGCCAGCAGCGCCGCACAGGGAGCGTACACCGGGGAGCTGTTTTTT.